The 20 T cell receptor beta chains below all came from one sample that was sequenced in a study of T-cell memory formation after mild COVID-19. TCRdb re-called the 5' RACE reads with MiXCR, one entry per CDR3 protein. The sample shows under 400,000 distinct CDR3 sequences, approximately 29% of them seen only once. Sequenced: PBMCs or a T cell subset sorted from them (not recorded which). These receptors were collected from an adult woman who had mild COVID-19 (a few samples of this study predate the infection). Cell type and time point are not known.

This clonotype turned up a few times. The chain has TRBV15 and TRBJ1-2; perhaps TRBD1 as D (5 bases). Germline CDR1 and CDR2: LNHNV and YYDKDF (reference sequence). The CDR3 runs 13 residues. V was trimmed by 0 bases and J by 8 bases, leaving 10 bases between them. CDR3 in amino acids: CATSRDRRGGYTF. CDR3 DNA sequence: TGTGCCACCAGCAGAGATCGGAGGGGCGGCTACACCTTC.

This clonotype was counted only a few times. CDR3 region: CASSFLGDLQETQYF. The CDR3 DNA sequence: TGTGCCAGCAGTTTTCTGGGAGACCTCCAAGAGACCCAGTACTTC. The V gene is TRBV12-3 or TRBV12-4, the J gene TRBJ2-5, with a weak D call TRBD2 (5 bases). V dropped 3 bases and J dropped 1 base, with 12 bases sitting between them. The CDR3 is 15 residues long.

V is TRBV4-2 and J is TRBJ2-4, with D tentatively TRBD2 (5 bases). Between the trimmed V and J ends, which lost 0 bases and 9 bases, there was a span of 12 bases. Germline loops: CDR1 LGHNA, CDR2 YNFKEQ. This CDR3 is 14 amino acids long. The CDR3 coding sequence is TGTGCCAGCAGCCAAGACTCCGGGGATGGCATTCAGTACTTC. It encodes CASSQDSGDGIQYF.

J is TRBJ1-3 and V is TRBV6-6; D is unclear. With 2 bases removed from V and 1 base from J, the gap between germline ends came to 12 bases. The CDR3 totals 16 residues. Germline CDR1 MNHNY, CDR2 SVGAGI (reference sequence). CDR3 region: CASSYRVVSSGNTIYF. Here the CDR3 DNA reads TGTGCCAGCAGTTACCGTGTAGTAAGTTCTGGAAACACCATATATTTT.

V gene TRBV6-2 or TRBV6-3 combines with J gene TRBJ2-5; 7 bases match TRBD2. This CDR3 has 15 residues. Germline V lookup: CDR1 MNHEY, CDR2 SVGEGT. Unmatched junction bases numbered 8, after V lost 7 bases and J lost 0 bases. CDR3 in amino acids: CASKVGSGYQETQYF. The CDR3 DNA sequence: TGTGCCAGCAAGGTCGGTAGCGGGTACCAAGAGACCCAGTACTTC.

This clonotype came up a few times. V gene TRBV5-1 combines with J gene TRBJ2-1; D remains unclear. CDR3 length: 16 amino acids. V lost 2 bases to trimming and J lost 0 bases, with 12 bases between them. CDR1 is SGHRS, CDR2 YFSETQ, per germline. The CDR3 DNA is TGCGCCAGCAGCTTAGGGCCCAGAAGCTCCTACAATGAGCAGTTCTTC. Its protein product is CASSLGPRSSYNEQFF.

The table lists this clonotype with many counts. This chain links TRBV6-2 or TRBV6-3 with TRBJ2-5, with TRBD2 matching over 9 bases. Germline CDR1 MNHEY, CDR2 SVGEGT. The CDR3 is 16 residues long. V lost 4 bases, J lost 5 bases, and 11 bases stayed unmatched. The CDR3 sequence is CASSLGLSGGGETQYF. Written as DNA, the CDR3 is TGTGCCAGCAGTTTGGGCCTTAGCGGGGGTGGGGAGACCCAGTACTTC.

In nucleotides, the CDR3 is TGCAGTGCACAGACAGGGGGGTTGGACACTGAAGCTTTCTTT. The encoded protein is CSAQTGGLDTEAFF. This chain links TRBV20-1 with TRBJ1-1, with 9 nucleotides matching TRBD1. The CDR3 totals 14 residues. Germline V gene data show CDR1 as DFQATT and CDR2 as SNEGSKA (reference sequence). V dropped 6 bases and J dropped 3; count of bases not matched to a gene: 8.

This chain joins TRBV6-2 or TRBV6-3 and TRBJ2-7; TRBD1 or TRBD2 may be the D gene (5 bases each). This CDR3 comprises 13 residues. In germline, CDR1 is MNHEY, CDR2 SVGEGT. V was cut by 6 bases and J by 4 bases, with 13 bases left in between. CDR3 coding DNA: TGTGCCAGCAGACCCGGGACGGCATACGAGCAGTACTTC. Protein: CASRPGTAYEQYF.

This clonotype was seen a handful of times. The V and J genes are TRBV20-1 and TRBJ1-1; D not certain. V was cut by 2 bases and J by 1 base, with 5 bases left in between. Germline V gives CDR1 DFQATT, CDR2 SNEGSKA (reference sequence). The CDR3 is made up of 12 amino acids. The CDR3 nucleotides read TGCAGTGCTAGAAGAACGAACACTGAAGCTTTCTTT. Translating it yields CSARRTNTEAFF.

This clonotype was counted a few times. This rearrangement joins TRBV6-4 to TRBJ2-2; D is unresolved. V gave up 3 bases and J gave up 2 bases, with 16 bases separating them. This CDR3 has 17 amino acids. Germline CDR1 is MRHNA and CDR2 is SNTAGT. The CDR3 loop is CASSEYSYIENTGELFF. CDR3 bases: TGTGCCAGCAGTGAATACAGCTACATAGAAAACACCGGGGAGCTGTTTTTT.

The rearrangement uses TRBV12-3 or TRBV12-4 and TRBJ2-3; TRBD1 matches at 7 bases. The CDR3 runs to 15 residues. Trimming removed 5 bases from V and 1 base from J; junction bases left unmatched: 6. CDR3 bases: TGTGCCAGCAGTCCACAGGGGTTCGGCACAGATACGCAGTATTTT. This encodes CASSPQGFGTDTQYF.

The chain joins TRBV2 to TRBJ2-7, with 9 bases aligning to TRBD2. The CDR3 runs to 13 residues. Germline V gene data show CDR1 as SNHLY and CDR2 as FYNNEI. J was trimmed by 6 bases and V by 7 bases; bases with no gene match: 7. The CDR3 bases are TGTGCCAGCAAGGATAGCGGGAGTAGCGAGCAGTACTTC. Translating it yields CASKDSGSSEQYF.

CDR3 sequence: CASSVGGSHGYTF. In DNA form, the CDR3 reads TGTGCCAGCAGCGTAGGGGGTAGCCATGGCTACACCTTC. V and J are TRBV9 and TRBJ1-2; D remains ambiguous. Trimming cost V 0 bases and J 6 bases, with 9 bases left between them. The CDR3 runs 13 residues. Germline CDR1 is SGDLS and CDR2 is YYNGEE.

The DNA of the CDR3 is TGCGCCAGCAGTTTCCGACCCGGCTGGTCGGGAGATACGCAGTATTTT. Amino acids: CASSFRPGWSGDTQYF. V gene TRBV23-1 combines with J gene TRBJ2-3; D gene uncertain. TRBV23-1 is known as an ORF, though its function is uncertain. This CDR3 spans 16 amino acids. V dropped 5 bases and J dropped 5 bases, with 20 bases sitting between them.

The rearrangement links TRBV30 to TRBJ1-5; D unresolved. The CDR3 sequence is 13 residues long. Deletions cut 2 bases from V and 4 bases from J, with 9 bases between. Per germline, CDR1 GTSNPN and CDR2 SVGIG (reference sequence). CDR3 sequence reads: CAWSKGLNQPQHF. The CDR3 DNA reads TGTGCCTGGAGTAAAGGGTTAAATCAGCCCCAGCATTTT.

This clonotype was observed a handful of times. The chain combines TRBV29-1 with TRBJ2-3, with 7 bases lining up with TRBD1. The length of the CDR3 is 14 residues. V shed 6 bases, J shed 2 bases, and the junction held 8 bases outside the gene matches. CDR1 and CDR2 from the germline V gene are SQVTM and ANQGSEA. Here the CDR3 reads CSVQTGLHTDTQYF. In DNA, the CDR3 is TGCAGCGTCCAGACAGGGTTGCACACAGATACGCAGTATTTT.

This clonotype was counted between two and nine times. V usage is TRBV24-1 and J usage is TRBJ2-1; 7 nucleotides line up with TRBD2. Unmatched junction bases numbered 5, after V lost 4 bases and J lost 9 bases. From germline, CDR1 is KGHDR and CDR2 SFDVKD. The CDR3 has 13 residues. The CDR3 DNA is TGTGCCACCAGTGAAGGCGGGAGATCTGAGCAGTTCTTC. Amino acid sequence: CATSEGGRSEQFF.

This chain links TRBV29-1 with TRBJ2-2; 13 nucleotides line up with TRBD2. Germline assignment: CDR1 SQVTM and CDR2 ANQGSEA. The ends lost 6 bases at V and 5 bases at J; junction bases unmatched: 6. The CDR3 has 15 amino acids. The chain's CDR3 is CSVRGLAGDTGELFF. The CDR3 DNA reads as TGCAGCGTCCGTGGACTAGCGGGAGATACCGGGGAGCTGTTTTTT.

The rearrangement links TRBV4-1 to TRBJ1-2, with 8 nucleotides matching TRBD1. J gave up 0 bases and V 4 bases, and 4 bases lay outside the gene matches. Germline assignment: CDR1 MGHRA and CDR2 YSYEKL. The CDR3 extends over 15 amino acids. The CDR3 here is CASSPGQASNYGYTF. CDR3 DNA: TGCGCCAGCAGCCCGGGACAGGCCTCTAACTATGGCTACACCTTC.